This T cell receptor (beta chain) was sequenced for a study of control samples from healthy donors and cancer patients. The method was immunoSEQ multiplex PCR; TCRdb's version includes in-frame clones alone and lacks a portion of them. The table lists hundreds of thousands of clones, over 75% of them singletons, with about an eighth in the top ten. V was shortened by 3 bases and J by 6 bases, with 9 bases between the two germline ends. The CDR3 contains 11 residues. Germline V gene lookup returns CDR1 DFQATT and CDR2 SNEGSKA (reference sequence). This TCR derives from a woman aged 55-69 years with lung cancer. The chain uses TRBV20-1 and TRBJ2-7, with D perhaps matching TRBD1 (6 bases). The sample comprised PBMCs. The CDR3, as DNA: TGCAGTGCTAGTGGGGGCGGCGAGCAGTACTTC. Amino acid sequence: CSASGGGEQYF.